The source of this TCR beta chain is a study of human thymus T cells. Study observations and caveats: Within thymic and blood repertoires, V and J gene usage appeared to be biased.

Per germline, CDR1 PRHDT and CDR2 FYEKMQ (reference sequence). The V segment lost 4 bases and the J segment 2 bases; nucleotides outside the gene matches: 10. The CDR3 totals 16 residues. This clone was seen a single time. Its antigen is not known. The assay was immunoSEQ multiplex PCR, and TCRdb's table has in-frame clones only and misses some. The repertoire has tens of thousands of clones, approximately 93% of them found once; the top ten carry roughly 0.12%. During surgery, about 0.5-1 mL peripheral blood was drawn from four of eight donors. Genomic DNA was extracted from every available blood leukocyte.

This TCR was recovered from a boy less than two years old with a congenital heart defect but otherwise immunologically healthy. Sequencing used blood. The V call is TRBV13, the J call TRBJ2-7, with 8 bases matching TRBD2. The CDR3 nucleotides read TGTGCCAGCAGCTGGGGGCCGGCGGGGGGCACCTACGAGCAGTACTTC. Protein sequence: CASSWGPAGGTYEQYF.